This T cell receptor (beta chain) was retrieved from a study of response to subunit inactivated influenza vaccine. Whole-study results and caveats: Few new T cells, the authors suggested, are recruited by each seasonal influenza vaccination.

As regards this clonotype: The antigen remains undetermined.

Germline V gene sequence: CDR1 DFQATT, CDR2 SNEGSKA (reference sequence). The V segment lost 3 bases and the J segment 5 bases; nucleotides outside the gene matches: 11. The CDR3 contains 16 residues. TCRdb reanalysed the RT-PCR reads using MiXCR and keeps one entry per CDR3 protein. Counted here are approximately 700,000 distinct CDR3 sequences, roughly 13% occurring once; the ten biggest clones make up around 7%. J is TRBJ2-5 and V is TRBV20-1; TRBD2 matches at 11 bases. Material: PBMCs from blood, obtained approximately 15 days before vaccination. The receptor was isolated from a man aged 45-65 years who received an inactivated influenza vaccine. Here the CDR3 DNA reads TGCAGTGCTAGGGAACTACTAGCGGGAGTCAGGGAGACCCAGTACTTC. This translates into CSARELLAGVRETQYF.